This T cell receptor (beta chain) emerged from a study of identical twins. Looked up from germline, CDR1 is LNHNV and CDR2 is YYDKDF (reference sequence). V was pared by 5 bases and J by 4 bases, with 14 bases between. The CDR3 has 14 amino acids. Every one of the donors was a healthy Caucasian. MiXCR, run by TCRdb on the 5' RACE reads, gives a single entry per CDR3 protein. The sample includes about 690,000 distinct CDR3 sequences, around 6% of them seen just once. This clonotype has at least ten counts. The chain recombines TRBV15 with TRBJ1-1; D unclear. Sequencing used naive T cells sorted from blood. The sequence was collected from a young man in good health. CDR3 residues: CATSHLDLTTEAFF. The CDR3 nucleotides read TGTGCCACCAGCCACCTCGACCTTACCACTGAAGCTTTCTTT.